The 21 T cell receptor beta chains in this list originate from one sample, sequenced in a study of cytomegalovirus exposure and HLA in healthy donors. Use of 60 Vbeta and 13 Jbeta primers characterized the PCR. Sequencing was performed with immunoSEQ multiplex PCR; in TCRdb, only in-frame clones are kept and a portion is missing. The repertoire includes about 240,000 clones, around 84% of them detected once, and around 0.23% sits in the top ten. Sequenced sample: PBMCs. These receptors were collected from a girl aged 2 to 9 in good health and CMV-seronegative.

This sequence joins TRBV12-5 and TRBJ2-1; no firm D call. The V gene lost 0 bases and the J gene lost 5 bases, with 11 bases spanning the gap. Germline CDR1 LGHNT, CDR2 FRNRAP. The CDR3 has 15 amino acids. CDR3 residues: CASGLVNTENNEQFF. The CDR3 nucleotides are TGTGCTAGTGGTTTGGTCAACACAGAAAACAATGAGCAGTTCTTC.

V and J are TRBV19 and TRBJ2-5; 9 nucleotides agree with TRBD1. V was pared by 3 bases and J by 4 bases, with 0 bases of the junction left unmatched. Germline V lookup: CDR1 LNHDA, CDR2 SQIVND (reference sequence). This CDR3 region has 13 residues. The CDR3 DNA is TGTGCCAGTAGTATGGGACAGGGAGAGACCCAGTACTTC. This translates into CASSMGQGETQYF.

The chain couples TRBV5-4 to TRBJ2-7, with D unclear. The CDR3 extends over 15 amino acids. V shed 2 bases and J shed 3 bases, with 15 bases lying between them. CDR1 is SGHNT, CDR2 YYREEE, per germline (reference sequence). The CDR3 spells CASSFSSARGYEQYF. Here the CDR3 DNA reads TGTGCCAGCAGCTTTAGTTCTGCTCGAGGCTACGAGCAGTACTTC.

The CDR3 protein is CASRPSRDSVNEQFF. The DNA for the CDR3 is TGCGCCAGCAGACCATCCCGGGACAGTGTCAATGAGCAGTTCTTC. J is TRBJ2-1 and V is TRBV4-1, with 7 bases fitting TRBD1. Per germline, CDR1 MGHRA and CDR2 YSYEKL. The V and J ends lost 6 bases and 6 bases, in that order; junction bases with no gene match: 11. The CDR3 covers 15 residues.

V is TRBV29-1 and J is TRBJ1-3; 7 bases agree with TRBD1. From germline, CDR1 is SQVTM and CDR2 ANQGSEA. The V and J ends lost 7 bases and 1 base, in that order; junction bases with no gene match: 10. The CDR3 is 15 residues long. This CDR3 reads CSGKAGGRSGNTIYF. The DNA for the CDR3 is TGCAGCGGGAAGGCAGGGGGAAGGTCTGGAAACACCATATATTTT.

This clone was seen just once. The rearrangement links TRBV5-1 to TRBJ2-2; 8 bases line up with TRBD2. The CDR3 totals 16 residues. Germline assignment: CDR1 SGHRS and CDR2 YFSETQ. J lost 2 bases, V lost 4 bases, and 7 bases had no gene match. The CDR3 loop is CASSRGTRPNTGELFF. The CDR3 DNA reads TGCGCCAGCAGCCGCGGGACTAGACCAAACACCGGGGAGCTGTTTTTT.

This clone has more than one count but fewer than ten. This sequence joins TRBV6-1 and TRBJ1-5; no reliable D call. With 6 bases removed from V and 4 bases from J, the gap between germline ends came to 4 bases. Germline values: CDR1 MNHNS, CDR2 SASEGT. This CDR3 is built from 11 residues. CDR3 sequence reads: CASSGNQPQHF. The DNA for the CDR3 is TGTGCCAGCAGCGGGAATCAGCCCCAGCATTTT.

J is TRBJ2-7 and V is TRBV23-1; D not certain. TRBV23-1 is assigned to the ORF class and has an uncertain function. With 7 bases removed from V and 0 bases from J, the gap between germline ends came to 16 bases. This CDR3 comprises 15 residues. The CDR3 DNA reads as TGCGCCAGCACCTCGATCCCCCCAGACTCCTACGAGCAGTACTTC. It translates to CASTSIPPDSYEQYF.

V and J are TRBV4-2 and TRBJ1-1; TRBD1 aligns across 8 bases. Germline assignment: CDR1 LGHNA and CDR2 YNFKEQ. V shed 0 bases, J shed 3 bases, and the junction held 6 bases outside the gene matches. This CDR3 has 16 amino acids. The CDR3 loop reads CASSQDPGGRDTEAFF. CDR3 coding DNA: TGTGCCAGCAGCCAAGATCCAGGGGGCAGGGACACTGAAGCTTTCTTT.

The rearrangement links TRBV5-4 to TRBJ1-1; D not certain. V was trimmed by 3 bases and J by 3 bases, leaving 18 bases between them. The CDR3 length is 16 residues. Germline CDR1 SGHNT, CDR2 YYREEE (reference sequence). CDR3 loop: CASSSKRGNFYTEAFF. The CDR3 nucleotides read TGTGCCAGCAGCTCCAAAAGAGGGAACTTTTACACTGAAGCTTTCTTT.

The rearrangement uses TRBV9 and TRBJ2-6; D is undetermined. V dropped 0 bases and J dropped 0 bases, with 10 bases sitting between them. The CDR3 consists of 17 residues. Germline CDR1 and CDR2: SGDLS and YYNGEE. CDR3 in amino acids: CASSVANSFSGANVLTF. As DNA, the CDR3 is TGTGCCAGCAGCGTAGCAAACAGCTTCTCTGGGGCCAACGTCCTGACTTTC.

This clone was counted once. V gene TRBV18 combines with J gene TRBJ2-3; no clear D gene. The CDR3 spans 12 residues. Germline loops: CDR1 KGHSH, CDR2 LQKENI. V was clipped by 6 bases and J by 2 bases, with 6 bases between them. The CDR3 DNA reads as TGTGCCAGCTCTACATTCACAGATACGCAGTATTTT. Translating it yields CASSTFTDTQYF. The full variable domain, rest sourced from reference TRBV18 and TRBJ2-3, is NAGVMQNPRHLVRRRGQEARLRCSPMKGHSHVYWYRQLPEEGLKFMVYLQKENIIDESGMPKERFSAEFPKEGPSILRIQQVVRGDSAAYFCASSTFTDTQYFGPGTRLTVL.

The chain joins TRBV5-1 to TRBJ2-5, with TRBD2 as a possible D gene (6 bases). Germline-derived CDR1 and CDR2 are SGHRS and YFSETQ. The CDR3 sequence is 17 residues long. With 4 bases removed from V and 5 bases from J, the gap between germline ends came to 24 bases. The CDR3 region is CASSQPSRLEAQETQYF. The CDR3 bases are TGCGCCAGCAGCCAGCCCTCGAGACTAGAGGCGCAGGAGACCCAGTACTTC.

This chain uses TRBV27 with TRBJ2-7, with TRBD2 identical over 7 bases. This CDR3 contains 16 residues. Germline values: CDR1 MNHEY, CDR2 SMNVEV (reference sequence). V shed 2 bases, J shed 3 bases, and the junction held 10 bases outside the gene matches. CDR3 sequence (DNA): TGTGCCAGCAGTTTACCTACCGCTAGCGGAATCTACGAGCAGTACTTC. Translated, it gives CASSLPTASGIYEQYF.

V is TRBV27 and J is TRBJ1-2; a possible D gene is TRBD1 (6 bases). The ends were cut back, 9 bases at V and 8 bases at J, with 10 bases in the middle. The CDR3 length is 10 residues. The V gene's germline CDR1 is MNHEY and CDR2 SMNVEV (reference sequence). The CDR3: CASRDKGYTF. The DNA for the CDR3 is TGTGCCAGTCGGGACAAAGGCTACACCTTC.

The rearrangement uses TRBV29-1 and TRBJ2-3, with unresolved D. V dropped 5 bases and J dropped 7 bases, with 10 bases sitting between them. The CDR3 runs 11 residues. Germline CDR1 is SQVTM and CDR2 is ANQGSEA. The CDR3 protein is CSVPIIHTQYF. The CDR3 DNA is TGCAGCGTTCCCATCATCCATACGCAGTATTTT.

This clone was picked up one time. V gene TRBV4-1 combines with J gene TRBJ2-7; 13 positions match TRBD2. CDR1 and CDR2 from the germline V gene are MGHRA and YSYEKL. The J segment lost 3 bases and the V segment lost 5 bases, leaving 4 bases of the junction unmatched. The CDR3 covers 15 residues. The CDR3 region has the DNA TGCGCCAGCAGCTATAGACTAGCGGGGGGCTACGAGCAGTACTTC. Translation gives CASSYRLAGGYEQYF.

V usage is TRBV7-8 and J usage is TRBJ1-6; 8 nucleotides match TRBD1. The germline gives CDR1 SGHVS, CDR2 FQNEAQ. The CDR3 contains 15 residues. Trimming took 5 bases from V and 7 from J; bases not matched to a gene: 7. CDR3: CASSIGQGLNSPLHF. CDR3 in DNA: TGTGCCAGCAGCATAGGACAGGGATTAAATTCACCCCTCCACTTT.

In its sample, this clone was seen a few times. The chain uses TRBV7-6 and TRBJ2-4, with 8 bases fitting TRBD1. The CDR3 consists of 14 residues. The germline V gene encodes CDR1 SGHVS and CDR2 FNYEAQ. J lost 8 bases, V lost 1 base, and 4 bases had no gene match. Here the CDR3 DNA reads TGTGCCAGCAGCTTAGTGGCGGGACAGGACATTCAGTACTTC. Its protein is CASSLVAGQDIQYF.

The chain has TRBV14 and TRBJ1-2, with D possibly TRBD1 on 5 matching bases. Trimming took 3 bases from V and 2 from J, leaving 7 bases between them. The CDR3 has 13 amino acids. The germline CDR1 and CDR2 sequences are SGHDN and FVKESK. The CDR3 region is CASSHDRNYGYTF. CDR3 sequence (DNA): TGTGCCAGCAGCCACGACAGAAACTATGGCTACACCTTC.

This chain uses TRBV7-9 with TRBJ2-1; perhaps TRBD1 as D (6 bases). Trimming took off 5 bases at V and 7 bases at J, with 9 bases between the two ends. Germline V gene sequence: CDR1 SEHNR, CDR2 FQNEAQ (reference sequence). The CDR3 spans 12 residues. The CDR3 bases are TGTGCCAGCAGCCCACAGGGAAATGAGCAGTTCTTC. Protein: CASSPQGNEQFF.